The rows below give T cell receptor beta chains drawn from one sample of a study of blood T cell repertoires in COVID-19. Produced via immunoSEQ multiplex PCR; TCRdb's table is partial and in-frame only. This table has about 320,000 clones, about 85% appearing once. The sequenced material came from PBMCs or T cells enriched from blood (not recorded which). These TCRs come from a woman aged 30 to 39 who had been exposed to COVID-19. Each CDR3 is given with its conserved first and last residue. Each record gives: clone size, V gene, D gene, J gene, CDR3 protein, CDR3 DNA. D genes are given only for firm matches. For some rows the clone size is stated as once, few or many, or as a class when expanded; others skip it.

once	TRBV5-1	TRBD1	TRBJ1-5	CASSPDRGVDQPQHF	TGCGCCAGCAGCCCCGACAGGGGAGTGGATCAGCCCCAGCATTTT
once	TRBV3-1/TRBV3-2	TRBD1	TRBJ1-1	CASSHSPWGQGAGGAFF	TGTGCCAGCAGCCACTCCCCTTGGGGACAGGGGGCGGGGGGAGCTTTCTTT
NA	TRBV28	NA	TRBJ1-2	CASTSGDYGYTF	TGTGCCAGTACCTCAGGGGACTATGGCTACACCTTC
NA	TRBV6-4	NA	TRBJ2-1	CASSVGSGQYNEQFF	TGTGCCAGCAGTGTAGGGAGCGGCCAATACAATGAGCAGTTCTTC
NA	TRBV7-7	TRBD2	TRBJ2-5	CASSTGLAGQETQYF	TGTGCTAGCAGCACGGGACTAGCGGGCCAAGAGACCCAGTACTTC
NA	TRBV13	NA	TRBJ2-5	CASSLAGSSGTQYF	TGTGCCAGCAGCTTGGCGGGGTCCAGCGGGACCCAGTACTTC
once	TRBV28	NA	TRBJ1-5	CASSFSVNQPQHF	TGTGCCAGCAGCTTCTCGGTGAATCAGCCCCAGCATTTT
once	TRBV19	NA	TRBJ1-2	CASSTSLGAPGGYTF	TGTGCCAGTAGTACCTCTCTTGGGGCCCCCGGTGGCTACACCTTC
NA	TRBV28	NA	TRBJ1-1	CASSLPGRGVEAFF	TGTGCCAGCAGTTTACCCGGCAGGGGTGTTGAAGCTTTCTTT
NA	TRBV7-2	TRBD1	TRBJ2-3	CASSLGTGGWTDTQYF	TGTGCCAGCAGCTTAGGGACAGGGGGCTGGACAGATACGCAGTATTTT
NA	TRBV5-1	NA	TRBJ2-3	CASSLVGPSTDTQYF	TGCGCCAGCAGCTTGGTCGGTCCCAGCACAGATACGCAGTATTTT
NA	TRBV4-3	TRBD1	TRBJ1-4	CASSQGDRVNEKLFF	TGCGCCAGCAGCCAAGGGGACAGGGTGAATGAAAAACTGTTTTTT
NA	TRBV14	NA	TRBJ2-1	CASSPTRTNEQFF	TGTGCCAGCAGCCCCACTAGAACCAATGAGCAGTTCTTC
NA	TRBV7-2	NA	TRBJ2-3	CASSLAGVSTDTQYF	TGTGCCAGCAGCTTAGCAGGGGTTAGCACAGATACGCAGTATTTT
NA	TRBV7-2	TRBD1	TRBJ1-3	CASSSRGSGNTIYF	TGTGCCAGCAGCTCCAGGGGGTCTGGAAACACCATATATTTT
NA	TRBV6-5	NA	TRBJ2-7	CASSYSLDSTYEQYF	TGTGCCAGCAGTTATTCTCTGGACAGCACCTACGAGCAGTACTTC
NA	TRBV28	NA	TRBJ2-3	CASSLKGTDTQYF	TGTGCCAGCAGTTTAAAGGGGACAGATACGCAGTATTTT
NA	TRBV4-1	NA	TRBJ1-2	CASSPEEGLYYGYTF	TGCGCCAGCAGCCCGGAGGAAGGGTTATACTATGGCTACACCTTC
NA	TRBV29-1	TRBD1	TRBJ1-1	CSVRGQAGAFF	TGCAGCGTGAGAGGACAGGCTGGAGCTTTCTTT
NA	TRBV28	NA	TRBJ1-2	CASSPLEQAEGYTF	TGTGCCAGCAGCCCCTTAGAACAGGCGGAGGGCTACACCTTC
NA	TRBV28	NA	TRBJ2-3	CASSLPTDTQYF	TGTGCCAGCAGTCTACCAACAGATACGCAGTATTTT
NA	TRBV5-5	NA	TRBJ2-1	CASSPGLFNEQFF	TGTGCCAGCAGCCCCGGACTGTTTAATGAGCAGTTCTTC
NA	TRBV19	NA	TRBJ1-5	CASSIDPGGYQPQHF	TGTGCCAGTAGTATAGATCCGGGGGGCTATCAGCCCCAGCATTTT
once	TRBV28	NA	TRBJ2-1	CASSLPQQGLGEQFF	TGTGCCAGCAGTTTACCCCAACAGGGTCTTGGTGAGCAGTTCTTC
NA	TRBV7-3	TRBD2	TRBJ2-3	CASSGGLAGRADTQYF	TGTGCCAGCAGCGGTGGACTAGCGGGAAGGGCGGATACGCAGTATTTT
NA	TRBV13	NA	TRBJ2-1	CASSHSSSYNEQFF	TGTGCCAGCAGCCACTCCTCCTCCTACAATGAGCAGTTCTTC
NA	TRBV27	TRBD1	TRBJ2-2	CASRSDRGRTGELFF	TGTGCCAGCAGATCGGACAGGGGGCGAACCGGGGAGCTGTTTTTT
NA	TRBV6-5	NA	TRBJ2-1	CASSSTVTYNEQFF	TGTGCCAGCAGTTCGACAGTTACCTACAATGAGCAGTTCTTC
NA	TRBV6-5	TRBD1	TRBJ1-3	CASTTGQGNENTIYF	TGTGCCAGCACCACGGGACAGGGAAATGAAAACACCATATATTTT
NA	TRBV30	NA	TRBJ1-4	CAWSWLDEKLFF	TGTGCCTGGAGTTGGTTAGATGAAAAACTGTTTTTT
NA	TRBV9	TRBD1	TRBJ1-1	CASSVSQGARSTEAFF	TGTGCCAGCAGCGTATCACAGGGGGCGCGGAGCACTGAAGCTTTCTTT
NA	TRBV5-8	NA	TRBJ2-7	CASSLITGSYEQYF	TGTGCCAGCAGCCTCATCACGGGGTCCTACGAGCAGTACTTC
few	TRBV5-1	TRBD1	TRBJ1-3	CASSLVSRTGPGNTIYF	TGCGCCAGCAGCTTGGTATCCCGGACAGGGCCTGGAAACACCATATATTTT
NA	TRBV2	TRBD2	TRBJ2-1	CASTAGAYNEQFF	TGTGCCAGCACGGCGGGAGCCTACAATGAGCAGTTCTTC
many	TRBV30	NA	TRBJ1-3	CAWRPDSGNTIYF	TGTGCCTGGAGACCAGACTCTGGAAACACCATATATTTT
NA	TRBV4-1	NA	TRBJ2-3	CASSLADIGTDTQYF	TGCGCCAGCAGCCTGGCGGACATCGGCACAGATACGCAGTATTTT
NA	TRBV5-6	NA	TRBJ1-2	CASSLTGMSGYTF	TGTGCCAGCAGCTTGACAGGGATGAGTGGCTACACCTTC
NA	TRBV3-1/TRBV3-2	NA	TRBJ1-5	CASSLGGYQPQHF	TGTGCCAGCAGCCTAGGGGGTTATCAGCCCCAGCATTTT
NA	TRBV19	NA	TRBJ1-5	CASRFTVSNQPQHF	TGTGCCAGTAGGTTTACAGTTAGCAATCAGCCCCAGCATTTT
NA	TRBV2	NA	TRBJ1-6	CASFTGASSYNSPLHF	TGTGCCAGCTTCACTGGGGCGAGCTCCTATAATTCACCCCTCCACTTT
NA	TRBV7-9	NA	TRBJ2-2	CASSLNWGDFNTGELFF	TGTGCCAGCAGCCTAAACTGGGGGGACTTTAACACCGGGGAGCTGTTTTTT
NA	TRBV4-2	TRBD2	TRBJ2-4	CASSQDIAGGLSGDIQYF	TGTGCCAGCAGCCAGGACATAGCGGGGGGGCTATCTGGGGACATTCAGTACTTC
NA	TRBV6-4	NA	TRBJ2-1	CASSSGLGDNEQFF	TGTGCCAGCAGTTCAGGGTTAGGGGACAATGAGCAGTTCTTC
NA	TRBV2	NA	TRBJ2-4	CASSELRQSKNIQYF	TGTGCCAGCAGTGAACTACGACAGTCCAAAAACATTCAGTACTTC
NA	TRBV7-9	NA	TRBJ2-7	CASSSGSGSYEQYF	TGTGCCAGCAGCTCAGGAAGTGGCTCCTACGAGCAGTACTTC
few	TRBV28	NA	TRBJ1-2	CASSLFLGGGYTF	TGTGCCAGCAGTTTATTTCTGGGAGGAGGCTACACCTTC
NA	TRBV7-8	TRBD1	TRBJ1-1	CASSPQDREGTEAFF	TGTGCCAGCAGCCCGCAGGACAGGGAAGGCACTGAAGCTTTCTTT
NA	TRBV10-3	TRBD2	TRBJ2-1	CAISRGGANNEQFF	TGTGCCATCAGTCGCGGGGGGGCCAACAATGAGCAGTTCTTC
NA	TRBV2	NA	TRBJ2-7	CASNSLETTYEQYF	TGTGCCAGCAACAGCCTCGAGACTACCTACGAGCAGTACTTC
NA	TRBV5-1	NA	TRBJ1-1	CASSLDKGLGSTEAFF	TGCGCCAGCAGCTTGGATAAAGGGTTGGGGAGCACTGAAGCTTTCTTT
NA	TRBV7-2	NA	TRBJ1-1	CASSLDSRWAFF	TGTGCCAGCAGCTTAGACTCGAGGTGGGCTTTCTTT
NA	TRBV5-8	TRBD1	TRBJ2-2	CATKGQGIGTGELFF	TGTGCCACTAAAGGACAGGGGATCGGCACCGGGGAGCTGTTTTTT
NA	TRBV15	TRBD1	TRBJ1-4	CATSRDRGREKLFF	TGTGCCACCAGCCGGGACAGGGGGCGGGAAAAACTGTTTTTT
NA	TRBV7-8	TRBD2	TRBJ2-1	CASSPRTSAYNEQFF	TGTGCCAGCAGCCCAAGGACTAGCGCCTACAATGAGCAGTTCTTC
once	TRBV5-6	NA	TRBJ1-4	CASSLREKLFF	TGTGCCAGCAGCTTACGGGAAAAACTGTTTTTT
few	TRBV10-3	TRBD2	TRBJ2-3	CAISEGRDTDTQYF	TGTGCCATCAGTGAGGGGAGGGACACAGATACGCAGTATTTT
NA	TRBV30	NA	TRBJ1-3	CAWSVPRGSGNTIYF	TGTGCCTGGAGTGTCCCCCGAGGCTCTGGAAACACCATATATTTT
NA	TRBV28	NA	TRBJ1-2	CASKDHAGSHGYTF	TGTGCCAGCAAGGATCATGCGGGGTCCCATGGCTACACCTTC